This TCR beta chain originates from a study of blood T cell repertoires in COVID-19. This clone was found a few times. Sequencing used immunoSEQ multiplex PCR; TCRdb keeps in-frame clones, though not all of them. The sample has some 380,000 clones, approximately 87% seen once. CDR1 is SGHVS and CDR2 is FNYEAQ in the germline V gene. CDR3 length: 16 amino acids. Deletions cut 5 bases from V and 0 bases from J, with 16 bases between. The sequence was collected from a young man who had recovered from COVID-19. The source material was PBMCs or T cells enriched from blood (not recorded which). The rearrangement joins TRBV7-6 to TRBJ1-2, with D perhaps TRBD1 (6 bases). CDR3 bases: TGTGCCAGCAGCCCATTGGCAGGGGTTACTAACTATGGCTACACCTTC. It codes for CASSPLAGVTNYGYTF.